Shown below are 21 T cell receptor beta chains from a single sample sequenced in a study of blood T cells in healthy people across ages. Then a second PCR, running roughly 7 to 11 cycles, was carried out with a sample-barcoded 5' primer and a J-beta primer mix. TCRdb itself ran the 5' RACE reads through MiXCR, one entry per CDR3 protein. Among more than 800,000 distinct CDR3 sequences listed, around 26% were seen once. Source material: blood. The origin of the receptors is a woman older than 75 in good health.

Ten or more counts support this clonotype. V and J are TRBV5-6 and TRBJ2-7; D possibly corresponds to TRBD1 (5 bases). There are 13 residues in the CDR3. Germline V gene data show CDR1 as SGHDT and CDR2 as YYEEEE. V lost 0 bases and J lost 5, with 9 bases in between. The CDR3, as DNA: TGTGCCAGCAGCTTGGCAGGGAACCACGAGCAGTACTTC. This sequence encodes CASSLAGNHEQYF.

This clonotype was seen a handful of times. J is TRBJ2-5 and V is TRBV14; D might be TRBD1 (6 bases). Germline V lookup: CDR1 SGHDN, CDR2 FVKESK. There are 17 residues in the CDR3. V was pared by 1 base and J by 2 bases, with 17 bases between. CDR3 in DNA: TGTGCCAGCAGCCAAGGGGGGACACTGACATGGCAAGAGACCCAGTACTTC. It specifies CASSQGGTLTWQETQYF.

This clonotype showed up just a few times. The V call is TRBV3-1, the J call TRBJ1-6; D might be TRBD1 (5 bases). CDR1 and CDR2 (germline): LGHDT, YNNKEL (reference sequence). Trimming removed 2 bases from V and 14 bases from J, with 19 bases in between. The CDR3 is 15 amino acids. CDR3 in amino acids: CASSQNPGTIETLHF. The CDR3 region has the DNA TGTGCCAGCAGCCAAAACCCAGGGACGATCGAAACCCTCCACTTT.

Points on this clonotype: A much larger clone lies a single base off, so this may be a read error. The chain links TRBV14 to TRBJ2-5, with 7 positions matching TRBD2. This CDR3 contains 17 residues. J was trimmed by 11 bases and V by 0 bases; bases with no gene match: 18. Germline lookup yields CDR1 SGHDN and CDR2 FVKESK. This CDR3 reads CASSQDQAWAGRDEQYF. Here the CDR3 DNA reads TGTGCCAGCAGCCAAGATCAGGCCTGGGCGGGGAGGGATGAGCAGTACTTC.

In the case of this clonotype: A read error is possible here, since a much larger clone lies one base away. This rearrangement joins TRBV2 to TRBJ2-6, with D uncertain. Germline V lookup: CDR1 SNHLY, CDR2 FYNNEI. CDR3 length equals 17 residues. The CDR3 DNA follows: TGTGCCAACAGTGTGGCCGCAACCAGCTCTGGGGCCAACGTCCTGACTTTC. Translating gives CANSVAATSSGANVLTF. The full variable domain, in which reference TRBV2 and TRBJ2-6 provide the parts outside the CDR3, is EPEVTQTPSHQVTQMGQEVILRCVPISNHLYFYWYRQILGQKVEFLVSFYNNEISEKSEIFDDQFSVERPDGSNFTLKIRSTKLEDSAMYFCANSVAATSSGANVLTFGAGSRLTVL.

This clonotype was counted at least ten times. The chain combines TRBV4-3 with TRBJ2-3; D uncertain. This CDR3 region has 16 residues. Germline V gene lookup returns CDR1 LGHNA and CDR2 YSLEER. Trimming pared 1 base from V and 0 bases from J, leaving 11 bases between. Written as DNA, the CDR3 is TGCGCCAGCAGCCAAGGTTACCGGGTTAGCACAGATACGCAGTATTTT. This translates into CASSQGYRVSTDTQYF.

A word on this clonotype: A much larger clone differs by one base, so this may be a read error. The chain carries TRBV7-9 and TRBJ2-3; TRBD2 might be the D (6 bases). Trimming pared 8 bases from V and 2 bases from J, leaving 20 bases between. There are 16 residues in the CDR3. CDR1 is SEHNR, CDR2 FQNEAQ, per germline (reference sequence). The chain's CDR3 is CASGPLIAAYTDTQYF. As DNA, the CDR3 is TGTGCCAGCGGCCCACTTATAGCGGCTTACACAGATACGCAGTATTTT.

Remarks on this clonotype: This clone may be a read error of a much larger clone one base away. The rearrangement uses TRBV7-2 and TRBJ2-3; 11 bases fit TRBD2. CDR1 is SGHTA and CDR2 is FQGNSA in the germline V gene. This CDR3 is built from 14 residues. J lost 11 bases, V lost 6 bases, and 10 bases had no gene match. As DNA, the CDR3 is TGTGCCAGCAGGCCCGGGACTAGCGGCCCTGGGCAGTATTTT. Its translation: CASRPGTSGPGQYF.

This chain joins TRBV3-1 and TRBJ2-2, with 8 bases matching TRBD1. Germline V gives CDR1 LGHDT, CDR2 YNNKEL (reference sequence). This CDR3 is built from 15 residues. V was clipped by 1 base and J by 5 bases; unmatched bases: 3. The DNA for the CDR3 is TGTGCCAGCAGCCAAGCGACAGGGGTGACCGGGGAGCTGTTTTTT. Translation gives CASSQATGVTGELFF.

This clonotype has only one observation. Just one base apart from a much larger clone, this may be a read error. The CDR3 region has the DNA TGTGCCGGCAGCAGAAGGGGACAGGCCAGCTCCTACGAGCAGTACTTC. This gives the protein CAGSRRGQASSYEQYF. The V gene is TRBV2, the J gene TRBJ2-7, with TRBD1 matching 8 bases. Germline assignment: CDR1 SNHLY and CDR2 FYNNEI. This CDR3 is 16 amino acids long.

Details on this clonotype: A much bigger clone sits one base away, suggesting this may be a read error. The chain carries TRBV9 and TRBJ2-5; D may be TRBD1 or TRBD2 (5 bases each). Deletions cut 6 bases from V and 7 bases from J, with 19 bases between. The CDR3 runs 14 residues. CDR1 is SGDLS and CDR2 is YYNGEE in the germline V gene. CDR3: CASILRGDPWTQYF. The DNA for the CDR3 is TGTGCCAGCATCCTTCGAGGGGACCCTTGGACCCAGTACTTC.

Points on this clonotype: With a much larger clone just one base away, this may be a read error. This chain uses TRBV28 with TRBJ2-4; the D gene could be TRBD1 or TRBD2 (5 bases each). Germline CDR1 reads MDHEN; CDR2 reads SYDVKM. CDR3 size: 18 residues. The CDR3 region has the DNA TGTGCCAGCAGCCAAATGCCAGGGAGAGCAATAGCCAAAAGCATTCAGTACTTC. Its protein product is CASSQMPGRAIAKSIQYF. The whole variable domain, filled in from reference TRBV28 and TRBJ2-4, reads DVKVTQSSRYLVKRTGEKVFLECVQDMDHENMFWYRQDPGLGLRLIYFSYDVKMKEKGDIPEGYSVSREKKERFSLILESASTNQTSMYLCASSQMPGRAIAKSIQYFGAGTRLSVL.

The sample holds many counts of this clonotype. This chain uses TRBV6-2 or TRBV6-3 with TRBJ1-5; D gene uncertain. The germline V gene encodes CDR1 MNHEY and CDR2 SVGEGT. Trimming shortened V by 7 bases and J by 7 bases, and 11 bases separated the two germline ends. CDR3 size: 12 residues. The CDR3 here is CASNRLEQPQHF. CDR3 DNA: TGTGCCAGCAACCGCCTAGAGCAGCCCCAGCATTTT.

For this clonotype: Sequence at one end of the junction differs from germline and may be a read error. The rearrangement joins TRBV4-2 to TRBJ2-3; 8 nucleotides match TRBD2. The CDR3 totals 15 residues. Germline CDR1 reads LGHNA; CDR2 reads YNFKEQ. CDR3 DNA: TGTGCCGGCAGCCGGCTAGCGGGTAGCACAGATACGCAGTATTTT. Translated, it gives CAGSRLAGSTDTQYF.

In its sample, this clonotype was seen a few times. The chain combines TRBV6-2 or TRBV6-3 with TRBJ2-1, with TRBD2 matching 9 bases. The CDR3 is 17 amino acids. V gave up 4 bases and J gave up 1 base; unmatched junction bases: 8. Looked up from germline, CDR1 is MNHEY and CDR2 is SVGEGT. The CDR3: CASSSSDLAGSYNEQFF. CDR3 DNA sequence: TGTGCCAGCAGTTCGAGCGATCTAGCGGGGTCCTACAATGAGCAGTTCTTC.

This clonotype was picked up many times. CDR3: CASSLVGQGSTDTQYF. Here the CDR3 DNA reads TGCGCCAGCAGCTTGGTAGGACAGGGAAGCACAGATACGCAGTATTTT. The rearrangement joins TRBV5-1 to TRBJ2-3; 8 bases fit TRBD1. The V gene end was trimmed by 0 bases and the J gene end by 0 bases; junction bases not matched to a gene: 3. Germline CDR1 reads SGHRS; CDR2 reads YFSETQ. This CDR3 region has 16 residues.

The rearrangement joins TRBV14 to TRBJ2-3, with no clear D. The CDR3 loop spans 12 amino acids. Germline V gene data show CDR1 as SGHDN and CDR2 as FVKESK. V was pared by 1 base and J by 8 bases, with 7 bases between. CDR3 nucleotides: TGTGCCAGCAGCCAAGTTCGTCGTACGCAGTATTTT. Encoded protein: CASSQVRRTQYF.

The V call is TRBV30, the J call TRBJ2-3; the D is unclear. V was cut by 1 base and J by 5 bases, with 4 bases left in between. This CDR3 spans 11 amino acids. Germline CDR1 and CDR2: GTSNPN and SVGIG (reference sequence). The CDR3 nucleotides are TGTGCCTGGAGTGGGTTAGATACGCAGTATTTT. This sequence encodes CAWSGLDTQYF.

This clonotype was counted ten times or more. The chain uses TRBV6-2 or TRBV6-3 and TRBJ2-1; 7 bases align to TRBD1. The CDR3 runs to 13 residues. Germline V gene data show CDR1 as MNHEY and CDR2 as SVGEGT. The V gene end was trimmed by 6 bases and the J gene end by 6 bases; junction bases not matched to a gene: 5. The DNA for the CDR3 is TGTGCCAGCAGCCGACAGGGTCCCAATGAGCAGTTCTTC. Its translation is CASSRQGPNEQFF.

This clonotype was recorded once. V gene TRBV3-1 combines with J gene TRBJ2-5, with 8 bases matching TRBD2. CDR1 and CDR2 (germline): LGHDT, YNNKEL (reference sequence). The CDR3 length is 16 residues. The junction had 5 bases not matched to a gene; V was cut back by 0 bases and J by 2 bases. The CDR3 DNA is TGTGCCAGCAGCCAAGAGGGGAGCGGGGGTCAAGAGACCCAGTACTTC. Its protein is CASSQEGSGGQETQYF.

This chain connects TRBV30 to TRBJ2-3; either TRBD1 or TRBD2 may fit D (5 bases each). V lost 2 bases to trimming and J lost 5 bases, with 14 bases between them. Germline V gene data show CDR1 as GTSNPN and CDR2 as SVGIG (reference sequence). The CDR3 spans 14 residues. Here the CDR3 reads CAWSTGFAGDTQYF. The DNA of the CDR3 is TGTGCCTGGAGTACAGGCTTCGCGGGAGATACGCAGTATTTT.